This T cell receptor beta chain was captured in a study of OX40 agonist ivuxolimab in advanced cancers. The method was immunoSEQ multiplex PCR; TCRdb's version includes in-frame clones alone and lacks a portion of them. Among around 79,000 clones listed, about 91% were seen once. The germline gives CDR1 SGHAT, CDR2 FQNNGV. The CDR3 runs to 15 residues. The germline V and J ends were trimmed by 0 bases and 3 bases, with 12 bases remaining between them. The chain carries TRBV11-2 and TRBJ2-7; tentative D call: TRBD1 (6 bases). The input for sequencing was CD4+ or CD8+ T cells sorted from blood, taken in a trial of the OX40 agonist ivuxolimab. The sequence was collected from an adult with an advanced solid tumor such as melanoma, head and neck, liver or kidney cancer. CDR3 sequence: CASSLDLGQSYEQYF. CDR3 bases: TGTGCCAGCAGCTTAGATCTCGGACAGAGCTACGAGCAGTACTTC.